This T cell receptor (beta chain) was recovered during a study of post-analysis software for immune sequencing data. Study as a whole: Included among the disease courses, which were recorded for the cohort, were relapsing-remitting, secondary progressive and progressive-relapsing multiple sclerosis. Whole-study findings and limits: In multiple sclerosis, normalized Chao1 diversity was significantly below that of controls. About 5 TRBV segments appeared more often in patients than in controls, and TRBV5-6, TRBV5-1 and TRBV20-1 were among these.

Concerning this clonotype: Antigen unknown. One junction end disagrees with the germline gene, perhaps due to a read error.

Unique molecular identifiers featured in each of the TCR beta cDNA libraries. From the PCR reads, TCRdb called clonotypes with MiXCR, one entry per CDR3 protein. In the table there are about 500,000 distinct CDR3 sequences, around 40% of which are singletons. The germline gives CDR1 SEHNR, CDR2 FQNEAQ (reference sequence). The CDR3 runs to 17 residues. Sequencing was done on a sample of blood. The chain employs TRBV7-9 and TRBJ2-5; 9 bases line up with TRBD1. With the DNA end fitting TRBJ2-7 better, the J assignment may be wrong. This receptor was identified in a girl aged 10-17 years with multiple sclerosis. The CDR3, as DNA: TGTGCCAGCGGCTTACTTGGTGTAGGGGACAGGGTAGCCGAGCAGTACTTC. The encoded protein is CASGLLGVGDRVAEQYF.